This is a list of T cell receptor beta chains from one sample in a study of cytomegalovirus exposure and HLA in healthy donors. The assay was immunoSEQ multiplex PCR, and TCRdb's table has in-frame clones only and misses some. The table lists fewer than 250,000 clones, roughly 87% of them singletons. Sequencing used PBMCs. The receptors derive from a boy aged 2 to 9 in good health and CMV-seronegative. Both conserved end residues are part of each CDR3. D genes are given only for firm matches. Where a row states a size, it is once, few, many or the class of an expanded clone; other rows omit it.

len: 12
abundance: -
v_gene: TRBV29-1
d_gene: -
j_gene: TRBJ2-7
CDR3aa: CSVAISTYEQYF
CDR3nt: TGCAGCGTTGCCATTTCTACCTACGAGCAGTACTTC

len: 15
abundance: -
v_gene: TRBV6-1
d_gene: TRBD1
j_gene: TRBJ1-2
CDR3aa: CASSSRTGPSYGYTF
CDR3nt: TGTGCCAGCAGCTCCCGGACAGGCCCCTCCTATGGCTACACCTTC

len: 13
abundance: -
v_gene: TRBV2
d_gene: -
j_gene: TRBJ2-5
CDR3aa: CASSGRTAGAQYF
CDR3nt: TGTGCCAGCAGTGGCAGGACAGCCGGGGCCCAGTACTTC

len: 18
abundance: -
v_gene: TRBV7-9
d_gene: -
j_gene: TRBJ1-2
CDR3aa: CASSFWVPLGGQARGYTF
CDR3nt: TGTGCCAGCAGCTTTTGGGTGCCCCTCGGCGGGCAGGCTCGTGGCTACACCTTC

len: 16
abundance: -
v_gene: TRBV27
d_gene: -
j_gene: TRBJ2-2
CDR3aa: CASSLAEGAVTGELFF
CDR3nt: TGTGCCAGCAGTTTAGCGGAGGGGGCGGTCACCGGGGAGCTGTTTTTT

len: 14
abundance: -
v_gene: TRBV28
d_gene: -
j_gene: TRBJ1-1
CDR3aa: CASTHWGGATEAFF
CDR3nt: TGTGCCAGCACCCACTGGGGGGGGGCGACTGAAGCTTTCTTT

len: 15
abundance: -
v_gene: TRBV7-7
d_gene: TRBD2
j_gene: TRBJ2-3
CDR3aa: CASSSTSGRADTQYF
CDR3nt: TGTGCCAGCAGCTCGACTAGCGGGAGGGCAGATACGCAGTATTTT

len: 17
abundance: -
v_gene: TRBV28
d_gene: -
j_gene: TRBJ2-3
CDR3aa: CASSSYASDSNTDTQYF
CDR3nt: TGTGCCAGCAGTTCTTATGCCTCCGACTCAAACACAGATACGCAGTATTTT

len: 15
abundance: -
v_gene: TRBV28
d_gene: -
j_gene: TRBJ2-4
CDR3aa: CASNPSPLPKNIQYF
CDR3nt: TGTGCCAGCAACCCTTCTCCCCTACCCAAAAACATTCAGTACTTC

len: 13
abundance: -
v_gene: TRBV27
d_gene: -
j_gene: TRBJ1-2
CDR3aa: CASSLGGGGGYTF
CDR3nt: TGTGCCAGCAGTTTAGGTGGGGGGGGTGGCTACACCTTC

len: 16
abundance: -
v_gene: TRBV19
d_gene: TRBD1
j_gene: TRBJ1-2
CDR3aa: CASSTSKGTVNYGYTF
CDR3nt: TGTGCCAGTAGTACGTCGAAAGGGACAGTTAACTATGGCTACACCTTC

len: 13
abundance: -
v_gene: TRBV12-5
d_gene: -
j_gene: TRBJ1-1
CDR3aa: CASAQPENTEAFF
CDR3nt: TGTGCTAGTGCCCAACCAGAGAACACTGAAGCTTTCTTT

len: 13
abundance: -
v_gene: TRBV2
d_gene: -
j_gene: TRBJ1-6
CDR3aa: CASSSQGNSPLHF
CDR3nt: TGTGCCAGCAGTTCCCAGGGTAATTCACCCCTCCACTTT

len: 15
abundance: -
v_gene: TRBV19
d_gene: TRBD2
j_gene: TRBJ2-3
CDR3aa: CASSMGGSPSDTQYF
CDR3nt: TGTGCCAGTAGTATGGGCGGGAGCCCGTCAGATACGCAGTATTTT

len: 13
abundance: -
v_gene: TRBV2
d_gene: -
j_gene: TRBJ2-7
CDR3aa: CASRAHGQAEQYF
CDR3nt: TGTGCCAGCAGGGCACATGGGCAAGCCGAGCAGTACTTC

len: 13
abundance: -
v_gene: TRBV19
d_gene: -
j_gene: TRBJ1-5
CDR3aa: CASSISGNQPQHF
CDR3nt: TGTGCCAGTAGTATAAGCGGGAATCAGCCCCAGCATTTT

len: 17
abundance: -
v_gene: TRBV4-2
d_gene: TRBD1
j_gene: TRBJ1-2
CDR3aa: CASSQNPDRGPTYGYTF
CDR3nt: TGTGCCAGCAGCCAGAACCCGGACAGGGGGCCGACCTATGGCTACACCTTC

len: 13
abundance: -
v_gene: TRBV28
d_gene: -
j_gene: TRBJ1-2
CDR3aa: CASSLTRGGGYTF
CDR3nt: TGTGCCAGCAGTTTAACCCGGGGGGGTGGCTACACCTTC

len: 16
abundance: -
v_gene: TRBV11-2
d_gene: TRBD2
j_gene: TRBJ2-4
CDR3aa: CASSHGGGIGKNIQYF
CDR3nt: TGTGCCAGCAGCCACGGGGGGGGGATCGGCAAAAACATTCAGTACTTC

len: 14
abundance: -
v_gene: TRBV6-1
d_gene: -
j_gene: TRBJ1-4
CDR3aa: CASREGFANEKLFF
CDR3nt: TGTGCCAGCAGGGAGGGGTTCGCTAATGAAAAACTGTTTTTT

len: 15
abundance: -
v_gene: TRBV19
d_gene: -
j_gene: TRBJ1-2
CDR3aa: CASRASGESYYGYTF
CDR3nt: TGTGCCAGTAGAGCTTCAGGGGAGTCTTACTATGGCTACACCTTC

len: 13
abundance: once
v_gene: TRBV19
d_gene: -
j_gene: TRBJ2-3
CDR3aa: CASSRPGTDTQYF
CDR3nt: TGTGCCAGTAGTAGGCCCGGCACAGATACGCAGTATTTT

len: 15
abundance: -
v_gene: TRBV7-2
d_gene: TRBD2
j_gene: TRBJ2-3
CDR3aa: CASSLTSGSTDTQYF
CDR3nt: TGTGCCAGCAGCCTGACTAGCGGGAGCACAGATACGCAGTATTTT

len: 15
abundance: -
v_gene: TRBV28
d_gene: TRBD2
j_gene: TRBJ2-2
CDR3aa: CASSLAGATAGELFF
CDR3nt: TGTGCCAGCAGCTTAGCGGGAGCCACCGCCGGGGAGCTGTTTTTT

len: 16
abundance: -
v_gene: TRBV28
d_gene: TRBD1
j_gene: TRBJ2-3
CDR3aa: CASSSLQGAGTDTQYF
CDR3nt: TGTGCCAGCAGTTCCCTTCAGGGGGCCGGCACAGATACGCAGTATTTT

len: 13
abundance: few
v_gene: TRBV5-1
d_gene: TRBD2
j_gene: TRBJ2-7
CDR3aa: CASSYGGSYEQYF
CDR3nt: TGCGCCAGCAGCTACGGGGGGTCCTACGAGCAGTACTTC

len: 15
abundance: -
v_gene: TRBV14
d_gene: -
j_gene: TRBJ2-3
CDR3aa: CASSLVGVVRDTQYF
CDR3nt: TGTGCCAGCAGCCTTGTAGGAGTGGTCAGAGATACGCAGTATTTT

len: 13
abundance: -
v_gene: TRBV29-1
d_gene: TRBD1
j_gene: TRBJ2-1
CDR3aa: CSVEDSQGRGQFF
CDR3nt: TGCAGCGTTGAAGATTCACAGGGGCGAGGGCAGTTCTTC

len: 15
abundance: -
v_gene: TRBV5-4
d_gene: TRBD2
j_gene: TRBJ2-7
CDR3aa: CASSLGLADAYEQYF
CDR3nt: TGTGCCAGCAGCCTGGGACTAGCAGACGCCTACGAGCAGTACTTC

len: 15
abundance: -
v_gene: TRBV7-2
d_gene: -
j_gene: TRBJ2-5
CDR3aa: CASSLATGAQETQYF
CDR3nt: TGTGCCAGCAGCTTAGCGACGGGTGCCCAAGAGACCCAGTACTTC

len: 13
abundance: -
v_gene: TRBV28
d_gene: -
j_gene: TRBJ2-1
CDR3aa: CASSLSRYNEQFF
CDR3nt: TGTGCCAGCAGTTTATCCAGATACAATGAGCAGTTCTTC